The present T cell receptor (beta chain) was sequenced within a study of OX40 agonist ivuxolimab in advanced cancers. On the study more broadly: Partial responses were observed in three patients, of whom one had hepatocellular carcinoma and two had cutaneous melanoma.

The CDR3 is 18 residues long. The germline CDR1 and CDR2 sequences are SGHRS and YFSETQ. Data came from immunoSEQ multiplex PCR; TCRdb stores just in-frame clones and leaves some out. The repertoire has about 20,000 clones, 83% of them found once; the top ten carry about 49%. The rearrangement joins TRBV5-1 to TRBJ2-5, with TRBD2 identical over 9 bases. The DNA end lines up better with TRBJ2-7; the J call may be wrong. The input for sequencing was CD4+ or CD8+ T cells sorted from blood, taken in a trial of the OX40 agonist ivuxolimab. This sequence originates from an adult with an advanced solid tumor such as melanoma, head and neck, liver or kidney cancer. The CDR3 DNA follows: TGCGCCAGCAGCTTGGAGCCGCCTAGCGGGATTTTCTCCTACGAGCAGTACTTC. Amino acids: CASSLEPPSGIFSYEQYF.